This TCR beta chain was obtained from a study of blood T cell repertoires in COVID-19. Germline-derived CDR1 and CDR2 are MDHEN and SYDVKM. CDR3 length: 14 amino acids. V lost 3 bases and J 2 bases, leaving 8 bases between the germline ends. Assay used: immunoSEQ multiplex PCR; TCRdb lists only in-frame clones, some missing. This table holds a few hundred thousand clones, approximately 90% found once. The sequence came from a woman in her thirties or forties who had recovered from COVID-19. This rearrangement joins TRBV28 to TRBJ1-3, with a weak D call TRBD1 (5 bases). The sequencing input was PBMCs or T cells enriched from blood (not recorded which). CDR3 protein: CASSFLDTGNTIYF. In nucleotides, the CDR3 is TGTGCCAGCAGTTTCCTGGACACTGGAAACACCATATATTTT. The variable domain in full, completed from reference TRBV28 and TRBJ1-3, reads DVKVTQSSRYLVKRTGEKVFLECVQDMDHENMFWYRQDPGLGLRLIYFSYDVKMKEKGDIPEGYSVSREKKERFSLILESASTNQTSMYLCASSFLDTGNTIYFGEGSWLTVV.